These 23 T cell receptor beta chains originate from one sample sequenced in a study of blood T cell repertoires in COVID-19. The data were produced by immunoSEQ multiplex PCR, yet TCRdb's version contains in-frame clones alone and is incomplete. The sample contains approximately 270,000 clones, more than 75% of which appear only once. Sequencing input: PBMCs or T cells enriched from blood (not recorded which). The source is a man aged 35 to 55 who had recovered from COVID-19.

This clone has only one observation. This chain links TRBV3-1 (or the pseudogene TRBV3-2) with TRBJ1-2; possible D gene TRBD1, 6 bases. From germline, CDR1 is LGHDT and CDR2 YNNKEL (reference sequence). CDR3 length: 15 amino acids. Trimming removed 3 bases from V and 0 bases from J, with 11 bases in between. CDR3 protein: CASSHEQGANYGYTF. The CDR3 nucleotides read TGTGCCAGCAGCCATGAACAGGGAGCTAACTATGGCTACACCTTC.

The CDR3 here is CASSLEGSDEQYF. The CDR3 nucleotides are TGTGCCAGCAGCTTGGAGGGGTCGGACGAGCAGTACTTC. This chain joins TRBV5-4 and TRBJ2-7, with D possibly matching TRBD1 (5 bases). CDR1 is SGHNT and CDR2 is YYREEE in the germline V gene (reference sequence). Trimming shortened V by 0 bases and J by 5 bases, and 9 bases separated the two germline ends. The CDR3 spans 13 residues. The full variable domain, its missing parts supplied by reference TRBV5-4 and TRBJ2-7, is ETGVTQSPTHLIKTRGQQVTLRCSSQSGHNTVSWYQQALGQGPQFIFQYYREEENGRGNFPPRFSGLQFPNYSSELNVNALELDDSALYLCASSLEGSDEQYFGPGTRLTVT.

The chain combines TRBV5-8 with TRBJ2-7, with a possible D match to TRBD2 (5 bases). V gave up 1 base and J gave up 6 bases, with 11 bases separating them. This CDR3 has 13 residues. Germline V gene sequence: CDR1 SGHTS, CDR2 YDEGEE. The CDR3 nucleotides read TGTGCCAGCAGCTTGATGGGAGTGGTCGAGCAGTACTTC. Translation: CASSLMGVVEQYF.

The chain has TRBV10-3 and TRBJ2-1, with 9 bases that match TRBD2. Trimming at V came to 2 bases and at J to 7 bases, leaving 9 bases not matched to a gene. Per germline, CDR1 ENHRY and CDR2 SYGVKD. The CDR3 contains 16 residues. CDR3 sequence reads: CAISEGLAGLSNEQFF. The CDR3 DNA reads as TGTGCCATCAGTGAGGGGCTAGCGGGATTAAGTAATGAGCAGTTCTTC.

The V call is TRBV15, the J call TRBJ2-4, with 10 bases matching TRBD2. The CDR3 is 14 residues long. Germline CDR1 is LNHNV and CDR2 is YYDKDF (reference sequence). V was pared by 1 base and J by 11 bases, with 5 bases of the junction left unmatched. Here the CDR3 DNA reads TGTGCCACCAGCAGAGGGCTAGCGGGGGAGGTTCAGTACTTC. Amino acids: CATSRGLAGEVQYF.

CDR3 coding DNA: TGTGCCAGCAGCTTAGCGGGGGGGAGTGACTATGGCTACACCTTC. Its translation is CASSLAGGSDYGYTF. The gene calls are TRBV7-6 and TRBJ1-2; D may be TRBD1 (5 bases). From germline, CDR1 is SGHVS and CDR2 FNYEAQ. V lost 0 bases and J 3 bases, leaving 11 bases between the germline ends. The CDR3 spans 15 residues.

V and J are TRBV25-1 and TRBJ1-2; D is undetermined. Trimming took off 7 bases at V and 6 bases at J, with 15 bases between the two ends. This CDR3 region has 13 residues. Germline values: CDR1 MGHDK, CDR2 SYGVNS. DNA for the CDR3: TGTGCCAGCACGAGCGGGGAGTGGGATGGCTACACCTTC. Protein product: CASTSGEWDGYTF.

CDR3 region: CASSDQGNQPQHF. CDR3 coding DNA: TGTGCCAGCAGCGACCAGGGGAATCAGCCCCAGCATTTT. The V gene is TRBV7-9, the J gene TRBJ1-5; TRBD1 is a possible D gene (6 bases). V was clipped by 5 bases and J by 4 bases, with 9 bases between them. This CDR3 comprises 13 residues. CDR1 and CDR2 from the germline V gene are SEHNR and FQNEAQ (reference sequence). The entire variable domain, with the rest obtained from reference TRBV7-9 and TRBJ1-5, is as follows: DTGVSQNPRHKITKRGQNVTFRCDPISEHNRLYWYRQTLGQGPEFLTYFQNEAQLEKSRLLSDRFSAERPKGSFSTLEIQRTEQGDSAMYLCASSDQGNQPQHFGDGTRLSIL.

The rearrangement uses TRBV19 and TRBJ1-5, with a possible D match to TRBD1 (6 bases). Germline CDR1 and CDR2: LNHDA and SQIVND (reference sequence). V was pared by 6 bases and J by 5 bases, with 11 bases between. The length of the CDR3 is 13 residues. The CDR3 bases are TGTGCCAGTAGCAAAGGGGGGGATCAGCCCCAGCATTTT. As protein: CASSKGGDQPQHF.

Of note for this clone: Other DNA sequences in the same sample also yield this CDR3. The chain joins TRBV2 to TRBJ2-2, with D tentatively TRBD2 (6 bases). CDR1 and CDR2 from the germline V gene are SNHLY and FYNNEI. Trimming took 1 base from V and 7 from J, leaving 10 bases between them. The CDR3 totals 14 residues. The CDR3 is CASSEERESGELFF. Written as DNA, the CDR3 is TGTGCCAGCAGTGAAGAACGGGAGAGCGGGGAGCTGTTTTTT. Complete variable domain (other parts from reference TRBV2 and TRBJ2-2): EPEVTQTPSHQVTQMGQEVILRCVPISNHLYFYWYRQILGQKVEFLVSFYNNEISEKSEIFDDQFSVERPDGSNFTLKIRSTKLEDSAMYFCASSEERESGELFFGEGSRLTVL.

The rearrangement uses TRBV28 and TRBJ1-1, with TRBD1 identical over 11 bases. Unmatched junction bases numbered 10, after V lost 5 bases and J lost 11 bases. The CDR3 consists of 14 residues. Germline V gene lookup returns CDR1 MDHEN and CDR2 SYDVKM. The CDR3 protein is CASSHQGTGGNAFF. For the CDR3, the DNA is TGTGCCAGCAGTCACCAGGGGACAGGGGGAAATGCTTTCTTT.

The chain combines TRBV11-3 with TRBJ2-7, with D tentatively TRBD1 (5 bases). V lost 5 bases, J lost 8 bases, and 13 bases lay in between. This CDR3 is 12 amino acids long. Germline-derived CDR1 and CDR2 are SGHNT and YENEEA. CDR3 sequence reads: CASSQGLSKQYF. Written as DNA, the CDR3 is TGTGCCAGCAGCCAGGGATTATCGAAGCAGTACTTC.

This clone was observed once. The rearrangement uses TRBV11-2 and TRBJ1-1; TRBD1 is a possible D gene (5 bases). V was shortened by 5 bases and J by 0 bases, with 10 bases between the two germline ends. Germline V gene data show CDR1 as SGHAT and CDR2 as FQNNGV. This CDR3 is 14 amino acids long. CDR3 in DNA: TGTGCCAGCAGCACCGCAGGGTTGAACACTGAAGCTTTCTTT. This encodes CASSTAGLNTEAFF. Full variable domain (outside the CDR3, taken from reference TRBV11-2 and TRBJ1-1): EAGVAQSPRYKIIEKRQSVAFWCNPISGHATLYWYQQILGQGPKLLIQFQNNGVVDDSQLPKDRFSAERLKGVDSTLKIQPAKLEDSAVYLCASSTAGLNTEAFFGQGTRLTVV.

The chain uses TRBV5-5 and TRBJ2-1; possibly TRBD1 for D (5 bases). Between the trimmed V and J ends, which lost 6 bases and 10 bases, there was a span of 17 bases. The CDR3 contains 13 residues. From germline, CDR1 is SGHKS and CDR2 YYEKEE (reference sequence). This CDR3 reads CASTKGDSQEQFF. In nucleotides, the CDR3 is TGTGCCAGCACCAAAGGAGACAGCCAGGAGCAGTTCTTC.

The chain joins TRBV28 to TRBJ1-5; D call uncertain. The CDR3 has 12 residues. V gave up 2 bases and J gave up 6 bases, with 5 bases separating them. Per germline, CDR1 MDHEN and CDR2 SYDVKM. The CDR3 spells CASSLGSQPQHF. The CDR3 DNA reads as TGTGCCAGCAGTTTAGGGAGTCAGCCCCAGCATTTT.

The rearrangement uses TRBV28 and TRBJ2-7; perhaps TRBD2 as D (6 bases). The V and J ends lost 6 bases and 3 bases respectively, with 12 bases between them. The CDR3 covers 13 residues. Germline CDR1 is MDHEN and CDR2 is SYDVKM. The CDR3 region is CASSSRGYYEQYF. As DNA, the CDR3 is TGTGCCAGCAGCAGTCGGGGGTACTACGAGCAGTACTTC.

This sequence joins TRBV19 and TRBJ1-2, with D perhaps matching TRBD1 (6 bases). This CDR3 region has 15 residues. V was clipped by 5 bases and J by 2 bases, with 15 bases between them. Germline V lookup: CDR1 LNHDA, CDR2 SQIVND (reference sequence). The CDR3 here is CASSPGQIPNYGYTF. In nucleotides, the CDR3 is TGTGCCAGTAGTCCAGGACAGATTCCCAACTATGGCTACACCTTC.

The chain recombines TRBV27 with TRBJ1-6; D call uncertain. The germline CDR1 and CDR2 sequences are MNHEY and SMNVEV (reference sequence). Trimming left V 5 bases short and J 0 bases short, with 14 bases between. The CDR3 is 17 amino acids. CDR3 protein: CASSPDLISSYNSPLHF. CDR3 nucleotide sequence: TGTGCCAGCAGTCCTGACTTAATCAGCTCCTATAATTCACCCCTCCACTTT.

This clone came up a few times. The V call is TRBV5-1, the J call TRBJ1-2, with D unresolved. The V end lost 0 bases, the J end lost 8 bases, and 14 bases lay between the germline ends. The CDR3 has 14 residues. Germline CDR1 is SGHRS and CDR2 is YFSETQ. The CDR3 region has the DNA TGCGCCAGCAGCTTGGCCGGACTCGGCGGGGGCTACACCTTC. Translated, it gives CASSLAGLGGGYTF.

The chain carries TRBV19 and TRBJ1-2; no clear D gene. The CDR3 sequence is 14 residues long. Germline assignment: CDR1 LNHDA and CDR2 SQIVND (reference sequence). Trimming removed 3 bases from V and 8 bases from J, with 16 bases in between. CDR3 bases: TGTGCCAGTAGTATGGGCGCCTTGATGATAGGCTACACCTTC. Its translation: CASSMGALMIGYTF.

The chain recombines TRBV2 with TRBJ1-2, with 8 bases aligning to TRBD1. This CDR3 contains 15 residues. CDR1 and CDR2 from the germline V gene are SNHLY and FYNNEI. The V and J ends lost 2 bases and 4 bases, in that order; junction bases with no gene match: 6. The CDR3 spells CASSESGGEVYGYTF. The CDR3 DNA reads TGTGCCAGCAGTGAATCAGGGGGCGAGGTCTATGGCTACACCTTC.

V usage is TRBV18 and J usage is TRBJ1-2; 9 bases line up with TRBD1. Germline trimming cut 0 bases from V and 8 bases from J; bases unmatched to any gene: 4. Germline lookup yields CDR1 KGHSH and CDR2 LQKENI. The CDR3 spans 14 residues. CDR3 amino acids: CASSPPGQGEGYTF. As DNA, the CDR3 is TGTGCCAGCTCACCACCGGGACAGGGAGAAGGCTACACCTTC.

V and J are TRBV21-1 and TRBJ2-3; TRBD1, the D gene given by the table, was not confirmed from the DNA. TRBV21-1 has pseudogene status. This CDR3 comprises 16 residues. CDR3 region: CASSTDRDRRTDTQYF. As DNA, the CDR3 is TGTGCCAGCAGCACCGACCGGGACAGAAGAACAGATACGCAGTATTTT.